A selection of T cell receptor beta chains follows, all from one sample in a study of response to subunit inactivated influenza vaccine. One entry per CDR3 protein results from TCRdb running MiXCR on the RT-PCR reads. The profile shows around 570,000 distinct CDR3 sequences, under 9% of them singletons. The sample was PBMCs from blood, taken 23 to 25 months after vaccination. These receptors all stem from a man aged 50 to 75 who received an inactivated influenza vaccine. The CDR3 runs from the conserved cysteine through the conserved F or W. The D gene is left open where the match is weak. A row's size may be missing; if present it is once, few, many or a size class.

CDR3nt | CDR3aa | d_gene | abundance | j_gene | len | v_gene
TGTGCCAGCAGTACCGCTAGCGGGGGGGCCAGGGAGCAGTACTTC | CASSTASGGAREQYF | TRBD2 | NA | TRBJ2-7 | 15 | TRBV28
TGTGCCAGCAGCGGCGGGACAGTTAGCACAGATACGCAGTATTTT | CASSGGTVSTDTQYF | NA | few | TRBJ2-3 | 15 | TRBV2
TGTGCCAGCAACCGTGGAGACGCTGAAAAACTGTTTTTT | CASNRGDAEKLFF | NA | NA | TRBJ1-4 | 13 | TRBV5-5
TGCGCCAGCAGCTCATGGACAGGAAGAAATTCTAATGAGCAGTTCTTC | CASSSWTGRNSNEQFF | TRBD1 | few | TRBJ2-1 | 16 | TRBV5-1
TGTGCCAGCAGCCAAGATCTTACAGATACGCAGTATTTT | CASSQDLTDTQYF | NA | NA | TRBJ2-3 | 13 | TRBV4-2
TGTGCCAGCACCCCGGCCCCAAGTGAACTGTTTTTT | CASTPAPSELFF | NA | NA | TRBJ1-4 | 12 | TRBV7-9
TGTGCCACTGAGCGGGGGGTCAATGAGCAGTTCTTC | CATERGVNEQFF | TRBD2 | many | TRBJ2-1 | 12 | TRBV15
TGCAGTGCTGAACAGCCATCTGCCAATCAGCCCCAGCATTTT | CSAEQPSANQPQHF | NA | NA | TRBJ1-5 | 14 | TRBV20-1
TGCGCCAGCAGCTGGGGGGGACAGGGGAAGAATGAGCAGTTCTTC | CASSWGGQGKNEQFF | TRBD1 | many | TRBJ2-1 | 15 | TRBV5-1
TGTGCCAGCAGTGAAGGGCTACTTAGCTCCTACGAGCAGTACTTC | CASSEGLLSSYEQYF | NA | many | TRBJ2-7 | 15 | TRBV2
TGTGCCAGCAGCTTAGGAGGGACTAGCTACGAGCAGTACTTC | CASSLGGTSYEQYF | TRBD2 | many | TRBJ2-7 | 14 | TRBV11-2
TGCGCCAGCAGCCAGGGGGACGCTGACAATCAGCCCCAGCATTTT | CASSQGDADNQPQHF | NA | few | TRBJ1-5 | 15 | TRBV4-1
TGCAGCGTTGAAGACGGGGAGTCGGTTAGGGACACCATATATTTT | CSVEDGESVRDTIYF | NA | many | TRBJ1-3 | 15 | TRBV29-1
TGTGCCAGCGGGGGGGCCGGCACAGATACGCAGTATTTT | CASGGAGTDTQYF | NA | NA | TRBJ2-3 | 13 | TRBV6-2/TRBV6-3
TGCAGTGCTAGACCTCTAGCGGGTGCTTACAATGAGCAGTTCTTC | CSARPLAGAYNEQFF | TRBD2 | NA | TRBJ2-1 | 15 | TRBV20-1
TGTGCCAGCAGTAGGACTAGCCTCTCCTACGAGCAGTACTTC | CASSRTSLSYEQYF | TRBD2 | NA | TRBJ2-7 | 14 | TRBV7-2
TGTGCCAGCAGTTTATCTGAGGAAGGGCTGACCCAGTACTTC | CASSLSEEGLTQYF | NA | NA | TRBJ2-5 | 14 | TRBV28
TGTGCCAGCAGTCCGAGACAGGCGGGCACCGGGGAGCTGTTTTTT | CASSPRQAGTGELFF | NA | many | TRBJ2-2 | 15 | TRBV12-3/TRBV12-4
TGTGCCAGCAGCTTACAAGGCGGGGGCGCGAACACCGGGGAGCTGTTTTTT | CASSLQGGGANTGELFF | NA | NA | TRBJ2-2 | 17 | TRBV11-2
TGTGCCAGCAGCACCGGGACTAGCGGAGCCCTCTACGAGCAGTACTTC | CASSTGTSGALYEQYF | TRBD2 | NA | TRBJ2-7 | 16 | TRBV7-8
TGCGCCAGCAGCCTCTTGGACTATCTGGGCGAGCAGTACTTC | CASSLLDYLGEQYF | NA | NA | TRBJ2-7 | 14 | TRBV4-1
TGTGCCAGTAGAGACAGGGGAGGTGTGGATCAGCCCCAGCATTTT | CASRDRGGVDQPQHF | TRBD1 | many | TRBJ1-5 | 15 | TRBV19
TGCGCCAGCAGCGCAGGGAGAGCGGCTACAGATACGCAGTATTTT | CASSAGRAATDTQYF | NA | many | TRBJ2-3 | 15 | TRBV5-1
TGTGCCAGCAGTTCCGAGGGGGCGAACTCCTACGAGCAGTACTTC | CASSSEGANSYEQYF | TRBD1 | few | TRBJ2-7 | 15 | TRBV27
TGCGCCAGCAGGAAAGCGGGAGAATACAATGAGCAGTTCTTC | CASRKAGEYNEQFF | TRBD2 | many | TRBJ2-1 | 14 | TRBV5-1
TGTGCCAGCACCCGGGGGGTTTCTTCCTACGAGCAGTACTTC | CASTRGVSSYEQYF | TRBD2 | NA | TRBJ2-7 | 14 | TRBV12-3/TRBV12-4
TGCGCCAGCAGCCAAGTTGGGGACAATGAGCAGTTCTTC | CASSQVGDNEQFF | NA | many | TRBJ2-1 | 13 | TRBV4-1
TGCAGTGCTAACCGGGCCAATGAGCAGTTCTTC | CSANRANEQFF | NA | few | TRBJ2-1 | 11 | TRBV20-1
TGTGCCAGCAGCTCCTACGAGGGCATTCAGTACTTC | CASSSYEGIQYF | NA | NA | TRBJ2-4 | 12 | TRBV6-5
TGTGCCAGCAGCTTAATGGGACAGGGTGCAGAGACCCAGTACTTC | CASSLMGQGAETQYF | TRBD1 | few | TRBJ2-5 | 15 | TRBV7-9
TGTGCCATCAGTGGGACTAGTACAGATACGCAGTATTTT | CAISGTSTDTQYF | TRBD2 | few | TRBJ2-3 | 13 | TRBV10-3
TGTGCCAGCAGCTTTTGGGGTGAGAATGAGCAGTTCTTC | CASSFWGENEQFF | NA | many | TRBJ2-1 | 13 | TRBV7-2
TGCAGTGCCAAACAGGGTGCTCAGCCCCAGCATTTT | CSAKQGAQPQHF | NA | many | TRBJ1-5 | 12 | TRBV20-1
TGTGCCAGCAGCCAAGATTTTAGGGGGGGGAGGACTGAAGCTTTCTTT | CASSQDFRGGRTEAFF | NA | many | TRBJ1-1 | 16 | TRBV4-2
TGTGCCAGCAGCTTACGGGTCATGGGAGAGCAGTTCTTC | CASSLRVMGEQFF | NA | NA | TRBJ2-1 | 13 | TRBV7-8
TGCGCCAGCAGCTTAGGGGACTTCTACGAGCAGTACTTC | CASSLGDFYEQYF | NA | many | TRBJ2-7 | 13 | TRBV5-1
TGCGCCAGCAGCTTGGACAACCCCGCCCTGGAAAAACTGTTTTTT | CASSLDNPALEKLFF | NA | few | TRBJ1-4 | 15 | TRBV5-1
TGTGCCATCAGCGTCCAGGGGCAGGACGAGCAGTACTTC | CAISVQGQDEQYF | NA | few | TRBJ2-7 | 13 | TRBV10-3
TGCGCCAGCAGTGAGGGACGGAATTACGAGCAGTACTTC | CASSEGRNYEQYF | NA | few | TRBJ2-7 | 13 | TRBV10-2
TGTGCCAGTGTTGACAGCAACACCGGGGAGCTGTTTTTT | CASVDSNTGELFF | NA | many | TRBJ2-2 | 13 | TRBV5-5
TGTGCCAGCAGCAAACACCGGGACAGTGGTGAAAAACTGTTTTTT | CASSKHRDSGEKLFF | NA | few | TRBJ1-4 | 15 | TRBV21-1
TGTGCCAGCAGTCCCCCAGGAGGTGGAGCTCGGGGCTACACCTTC | CASSPPGGGARGYTF | NA | many | TRBJ1-2 | 15 | TRBV12-3/TRBV12-4
TGTGCCAGCAGCCACAGAGGGGGGGTTATATACAATGAGCAGTTCTTC | CASSHRGGVIYNEQFF | NA | NA | TRBJ2-1 | 16 | TRBV3-1
TGTGCCAGCAGCTTGGGGACCTACAACACCGGGGAGCTGTTTTTT | CASSLGTYNTGELFF | NA | few | TRBJ2-2 | 15 | TRBV7-9
TGTGCCACCAGTGATAGTTACCGGAGCTCCTACAATGAGCAGTTCTTC | CATSDSYRSSYNEQFF | NA | many | TRBJ2-1 | 16 | TRBV24-1
TGCGCCAGCAGCTTGTCAGGGTACGAGCAGTACTTC | CASSLSGYEQYF | NA | many | TRBJ2-7 | 12 | TRBV5-1
TGTGCCAGCAGCTTGGAGGGACTAAAGAACACCGGGGAGCTGTTTTTT | CASSLEGLKNTGELFF | TRBD2 | few | TRBJ2-2 | 16 | TRBV5-5
TGTGCCACTACGACAGGCCGGTACGAGCAGTACTTC | CATTTGRYEQYF | NA | few | TRBJ2-7 | 12 | TRBV6-2/TRBV6-3
TGTGCCAGTACTAGCGCATACGAGCAGTACTTC | CASTSAYEQYF | TRBD2 | many | TRBJ2-7 | 11 | TRBV28
TGTGCCAGCACAGGGACTGGCGCCAAAAACATTCAGTACTTC | CASTGTGAKNIQYF | NA | NA | TRBJ2-4 | 14 | TRBV28
TGTGCCAGCAGCTTAGGCAATAGCGGGGGGGAGACCCAGTACTTC | CASSLGNSGGETQYF | TRBD2 | few | TRBJ2-5 | 15 | TRBV11-2
TGCGCCAGCAGCCAAGATTGGGGAAACAGAGCCTACGAGCAGTACTTC | CASSQDWGNRAYEQYF | NA | many | TRBJ2-7 | 16 | TRBV4-3
TGTGCCATCAGGATGGGGGGGGCTAGCACAGATACGCAGTATTTT | CAIRMGGASTDTQYF | NA | many | TRBJ2-3 | 15 | TRBV10-3
TGCGCCAGCAGCCAAGACGGGGGACCCAATGAGCAGTTCTTC | CASSQDGGPNEQFF | NA | few | TRBJ2-1 | 14 | TRBV4-3
TGTGCCAGCAGTTTGTCACTAGCGGGAGGGCTTATGTCCTACAATGAGCAGTTCTTC | CASSLSLAGGLMSYNEQFF | TRBD2 | few | TRBJ2-1 | 19 | TRBV12-3/TRBV12-4
TGTGCCAGCAGCAAGCGGGGCTTGTACAATGAGCAGTTCTTC | CASSKRGLYNEQFF | TRBD2 | few | TRBJ2-1 | 14 | TRBV6-2/TRBV6-3
TGCAGTGCAAACAGGGGGCAGGGGACTGAAGCTTTCTTT | CSANRGQGTEAFF | TRBD1 | NA | TRBJ1-1 | 13 | TRBV20-1
TGTGCCAGCAGCCAAGAGGTGGGGAATGAGCAGTTCTTC | CASSQEVGNEQFF | NA | many | TRBJ2-1 | 13 | TRBV14
TGTGCCAGCAGTCAAAGACAGGGACAGCCCCAGCATTTT | CASSQRQGQPQHF | TRBD1 | few | TRBJ1-5 | 13 | TRBV7-2